The T cell receptor (beta chain) under discussion was sequenced for a study of T cell responses to AZD1222 COVID-19 vaccine. For the study at large: It was second doses at about 4 or about 12 weeks that were pooled. Regarding the study as a whole: Reportedly, nearly half the spike-specific TCRs target unmutated variant regions. Just six AZD1222 recipients tested seropositive at baseline.

To note about this clone: Its antigen is as yet unknown.

Only in-frame clones appear in the TCRdb table, and some are missing; sequencing was by immunoSEQ multiplex PCR. The sample lists roughly 97,000 clones, around 90% occurring once. J was trimmed by 5 bases and V by 9 bases; bases with no gene match: 6. The CDR3 loop spans 12 amino acids. Germline values: CDR1 SGHTS, CDR2 YDEGEE. Sequencing used peripheral blood, obtained on day 0 of AZD1222 vaccination. The V and J genes are TRBV5-8 and TRBJ1-1; 8 bases line up with TRBD1. The receptor's source is an adult in good health. CDR3 bases: TGTGCCACCTTCAGGGGGCGAACTGAAGCTTTCTTT. As protein: CATFRGRTEAFF. Looking up the rest from reference TRBV5-8 and TRBJ1-1 gives the full variable domain: EAGVTQSPTHLIKTRGQQATLRCSPISGHTSVYWYQQALGLGLQFLLWYDEGEERNRGNFPPRFSGRQFPNYSSELNVNALELEDSALYLCATFRGRTEAFFGQGTRLTVV.